This entry lists 24 T cell receptor beta chains sequenced from one sample in a study of T cell changes during pregnancy in multiple sclerosis. Profiled with immunoSEQ multiplex PCR; TCRdb holds only in-frame clones, not every one. The sample has around 50,000 clones, approximately 90% seen once. Here the sequenced sample was peripheral blood, taken in the first trimester of pregnancy. The source of these receptors is a female donor with multiple sclerosis, enrolled in a pregnancy study.

The V gene is TRBV4-3, the J gene TRBJ2-5; a possible D gene is TRBD1 (6 bases). Germline CDR1 is LGHNA and CDR2 is YSLEER. The CDR3 is 15 residues long. Trimming pared 1 base from V and 4 bases from J, leaving 13 bases between. CDR3 in amino acids: CASSQGLGARETQYF. CDR3 nucleotide sequence: TGCGCCAGCAGCCAAGGTTTGGGGGCGCGAGAGACCCAGTACTTC.

The rearrangement joins TRBV19 to TRBJ2-1, with 8 bases lining up with TRBD1. Germline V gene lookup returns CDR1 LNHDA and CDR2 SQIVND (reference sequence). The CDR3 is 13 residues long. V gave up 5 bases and J gave up 9 bases; unmatched junction bases: 6. The DNA for the CDR3 is TGTGCCAGTAGTCTCGACAGGGGCACTGAGCAGTTCTTC. This sequence encodes CASSLDRGTEQFF.

The genes are TRBV9 and TRBJ2-3; D call uncertain. The germline V and J ends were trimmed by 3 bases and 2 bases, with 7 bases remaining between them. Germline CDR1 and CDR2: SGDLS and YYNGEE. CDR3 size: 13 residues. The CDR3 is CASSGPNTDTQYF. DNA for the CDR3: TGTGCCAGCAGCGGGCCAAACACAGATACGCAGTATTTT.

The genes are TRBV27 and TRBJ1-1, with 7 nucleotides matching TRBD1. Trimming cost V 4 bases and J 1 base; bases outside gene matches: 9. This CDR3 is 16 amino acids long. Germline V gene lookup returns CDR1 MNHEY and CDR2 SMNVEV (reference sequence). As DNA, the CDR3 is TGTGCCAGCAGTTCGACAGGGATGACGAAGAACACTGAAGCTTTCTTT. This encodes CASSSTGMTKNTEAFF.

This rearrangement joins TRBV5-4 to TRBJ2-2; 9 bases map to TRBD2. CDR1 is SGHNT and CDR2 is YYREEE in the germline V gene (reference sequence). The CDR3 is 15 residues long. Trimming at V came to 4 bases and at J to 7 bases, leaving 8 bases not matched to a gene. The CDR3 DNA follows: TGTGCCAGCAGCCTTGGCGCTAGCGGGGACGGGGAGCTGTTTTTT. It codes for CASSLGASGDGELFF.

The rearrangement joins TRBV28 to TRBJ1-1; TRBD1 agrees at 8 bases. CDR1 and CDR2 from the germline V gene are MDHEN and SYDVKM. The CDR3 has 17 amino acids. V gave up 3 bases and J gave up 5 bases; unmatched junction bases: 14. CDR3 DNA sequence: TGTGCCAGCAGTTTTTCACGACAGGGGATGGGTGGGACTGAAGCTTTCTTT. Encoded protein: CASSFSRQGMGGTEAFF.

This clone was observed once. The genes are TRBV11-2 and TRBJ2-5; a possible D gene is TRBD1 (6 bases). V dropped 5 bases and J dropped 5 bases, with 18 bases sitting between them. The CDR3 runs 15 residues. CDR1 and CDR2 from the germline V gene are SGHAT and FQNNGV. CDR3 protein: CASSPGQPGLETQYF. CDR3 in DNA: TGTGCCAGCAGCCCAGGACAGCCTGGTCTGGAGACCCAGTACTTC. Full variable domain (outside the CDR3, taken from reference TRBV11-2 and TRBJ2-5): EAGVAQSPRYKIIEKRQSVAFWCNPISGHATLYWYQQILGQGPKLLIQFQNNGVVDDSQLPKDRFSAERLKGVDSTLKIQPAKLEDSAVYLCASSPGQPGLETQYFGPGTRLLVL.

The V and J genes are TRBV7-2 and TRBJ2-3; tentative D call: TRBD1 (6 bases). This CDR3 has 14 amino acids. The germline V gene has CDR1 SGHTA and CDR2 FQGNSA. V dropped 3 bases and J dropped 5 bases, with 12 bases sitting between them. The CDR3 DNA reads as TGTGCCAGCAGCTTTTGGGGGCCGGGAGATACGCAGTATTTT. This codes for CASSFWGPGDTQYF.

V and J are TRBV19 and TRBJ1-1, with 7 bases that match TRBD1. The V and J ends lost 7 bases and 4 bases, in that order; junction bases with no gene match: 18. Germline lookup yields CDR1 LNHDA and CDR2 SQIVND (reference sequence). This CDR3 has 17 residues. The CDR3 region has the DNA TGTGCCAGTACTTCACAGGGGAGGTTATCTGGTGGCACTGAAGCTTTCTTT. The encoded protein is CASTSQGRLSGGTEAFF.

The chain is built from TRBV19 and TRBJ1-2; tentatively, D is TRBD1 (6 bases). Germline V CDR1 and CDR2: LNHDA, SQIVND (reference sequence). Trimming stripped 2 bases from V and 2 bases from J, with 12 bases between. This CDR3 has 15 amino acids. The CDR3 bases are TGTGCCAGTAGTATAAGAAGGCAGGGGAACTATGGCTACACCTTC. Its protein is CASSIRRQGNYGYTF.

This rearrangement joins TRBV2 to TRBJ1-1, with D unresolved. The V and J ends lost 5 bases and 0 bases respectively, with 13 bases between them. CDR1 is SNHLY and CDR2 is FYNNEI in the germline V gene. CDR3 length equals 15 residues. The CDR3 DNA is TGTGCCAGCAGTCAAGGAACATCCTTGAACACTGAAGCTTTCTTT. It translates to CASSQGTSLNTEAFF.

The sample holds one count of this clone. The V gene is TRBV19, the J gene TRBJ1-1; D call uncertain. CDR1 is LNHDA, CDR2 SQIVND, per germline (reference sequence). V lost 5 bases, J lost 5 bases, and 12 bases lay in between. This CDR3 region has 13 residues. Here the CDR3 DNA reads TGTGCCAGTAGTGAGTCTTTGAGTACTGAAGCTTTCTTT. Translation: CASSESLSTEAFF.

About this clone itself: At one boundary the junction diverges from the germline segment, which might be a read error. V and J are TRBV6-4 and TRBJ2-3, with 9 bases fitting TRBD2. CDR1 is MRHNA, CDR2 SNTAGT, per germline. The CDR3 extends over 16 amino acids. The DNA for the CDR3 is TGTGCCAGCAGTGTTTTCGGCGGGGGGGCCCCAGATGCGCAGTATTTT. This translates into CASSVFGGGAPDAQYF.

The chain employs TRBV4-1 and TRBJ1-3; 8 bases line up with TRBD1. V lost 0 bases and J lost 4; bases outside the gene matches: 11. This CDR3 spans 18 amino acids. CDR1 is MGHRA and CDR2 is YSYEKL in the germline V gene. For the CDR3, the DNA is TGCGCCAGCAGCCAAGATCCCCGGGACAGGCGACGGGGAAACACCATATATTTT. Its protein product is CASSQDPRDRRRGNTIYF.

The gene calls are TRBV29-1 and TRBJ1-2; possible D gene TRBD1, 5 bases. Germline-derived CDR1 and CDR2 are SQVTM and ANQGSEA. V was pared by 5 bases and J by 5 bases, with 21 bases between. The CDR3 is 15 residues long. The CDR3 loop is CSVRALGGGRYGYTF. CDR3 coding DNA: TGCAGCGTTCGCGCCTTGGGGGGGGGACGTTATGGCTACACCTTC.

The genes are TRBV6-1 and TRBJ1-1; maybe TRBD1 (6 bases). The germline V gene has CDR1 MNHNS and CDR2 SASEGT. Trimming left V 8 bases short and J 3 bases short, with 13 bases between. CDR3 length: 13 residues. CDR3 residues: CASQGGSYTEAFF. The CDR3 nucleotides read TGTGCCAGCCAAGGGGGTTCTTACACTGAAGCTTTCTTT.

The chain recombines TRBV11-3 with TRBJ2-1; no reliable D call. Trimming took 0 bases from V and 7 from J, leaving 7 bases between them. The CDR3 has 13 amino acids. Looked up from germline, CDR1 is SGHNT and CDR2 is YENEEA. CDR3 in amino acids: CASSLDTANEQFF. The CDR3 nucleotides are TGTGCCAGCAGCTTAGACACAGCAAATGAGCAGTTCTTC.

This clone has more than one count but fewer than ten. The chain carries TRBV6-4 and TRBJ2-7, with 8 positions matching TRBD2. V trimming: 3 bases; J trimming: 6 bases; junction bases outside the gene matches: 10. Germline V gene sequence: CDR1 MRHNA, CDR2 SNTAGT. CDR3 size: 15 residues. The CDR3 DNA follows: TGTGCCAGCAGTGAGACTAGCGAGGGAGGCCGCGAGCAGTACTTC. Amino acids: CASSETSEGGREQYF.

The rearrangement uses TRBV9 and TRBJ2-7; TRBD2 might be the D (6 bases). The V end lost 2 bases, the J end lost 4 bases, and 13 bases lay between the germline ends. There are 14 residues in the CDR3. Looked up from germline, CDR1 is SGDLS and CDR2 is YYNGEE. DNA for the CDR3: TGTGCCAGCAGCGTGTCCGGGGGAGAGTACGAGCAGTACTTC. Translated, it gives CASSVSGGEYEQYF. The whole variable domain, remainder taken from reference TRBV9 and TRBJ2-7, is DSGVTQTPKHLITATGQRVTLRCSPRSGDLSVYWYQQSLDQGLQFLIQYYNGEERAKGNILERFSAQQFPDLHSELNLSSLELGDSALYFCASSVSGGEYEQYFGPGTRLTVT.

The CDR3: CASSQGLRGVGSEAFF. In nucleotides, the CDR3 is TGTGCCAGCTCACAAGGGTTACGCGGGGTAGGCTCTGAAGCTTTCTTT. The chain employs TRBV18 and TRBJ1-1; D is ambiguous. With 4 bases removed from V and 6 bases from J, the gap between germline ends came to 21 bases. CDR3 length: 16 amino acids. From germline, CDR1 is KGHSH and CDR2 LQKENI.

V is TRBV5-1 and J is TRBJ1-1, with D hard to call. Germline V gene data show CDR1 as SGHRS and CDR2 as YFSETQ. Trimming took off 0 bases at V and 1 base at J, with 4 bases between the two ends. The CDR3 is 13 amino acids. The CDR3, as DNA: TGCGCCAGCAGCTTGGCCGGGAACACTGAAGCTTTCTTT. Translating it yields CASSLAGNTEAFF.

The chain combines TRBV6-1 with TRBJ1-5; D might be TRBD1 (6 bases). The V gene lost 8 bases and the J gene lost 2 bases, with 10 bases spanning the gap. Germline V lookup: CDR1 MNHNS, CDR2 SASEGT. This CDR3 comprises 13 residues. CDR3 region: CASGQFGNQPQHF. The CDR3 nucleotides are TGTGCCAGCGGACAGTTCGGCAATCAGCCCCAGCATTTT.

The chain has TRBV11-2 and TRBJ2-7, with 8 positions matching TRBD2. CDR3 length: 14 residues. CDR1 SGHAT and CDR2 FQNNGV come from the germline V gene. Trimming removed 5 bases from V and 2 bases from J; junction bases left unmatched: 5. CDR3 loop: CASSILAGPYEQYF. CDR3 nucleotide sequence: TGTGCCAGCAGCATATTAGCGGGGCCCTACGAGCAGTACTTC.

This sequence joins TRBV5-6 and TRBJ2-7; TRBD1 matches at 7 bases. With V trimmed by 4 bases and J by 3 bases, 13 bases remained unmatched. The CDR3 covers 16 residues. Germline CDR1 is SGHDT and CDR2 is YYEEEE. The CDR3 loop reads CASSLREQGFLYEQYF. In nucleotides, the CDR3 is TGTGCCAGCAGCCTTAGGGAACAGGGGTTCCTCTACGAGCAGTACTTC.